These 21 T cell receptor beta chains originate from one sample sequenced in a study of blood T cell repertoires in COVID-19. Measured with immunoSEQ multiplex PCR; TCRdb has only the in-frame clones, and not every one. The data show around 100,000 clones, roughly 88% seen once. Sample: peripheral blood. Receptor source: a human donor in a cohort sampled during active COVID-19.

The V and J genes are TRBV2 and TRBJ1-1; the D is unclear. CDR3 length equals 14 residues. Germline CDR1 reads SNHLY; CDR2 reads FYNNEI. V was shortened by 1 base and J by 6 bases, with 12 bases between the two germline ends. Written as DNA, the CDR3 is TGTGCCAGCAGTGAAGGGATTAGGAGCGCTGAAGCTTTCTTT. This gives the protein CASSEGIRSAEAFF.

The CDR3, as DNA: TGTGCCAGCAGTCCAGGCGCAGGTTCCTACGAGCAGTACTTC. Its translation: CASSPGAGSYEQYF. The rearrangement uses TRBV6-5 and TRBJ2-7; the D is unclear. This CDR3 is built from 14 residues. With 5 bases removed from V and 1 base from J, the gap between germline ends came to 12 bases. In germline, CDR1 is MNHEY, CDR2 SVGAGI.

This sequence joins TRBV20-1 and TRBJ1-5; 8 nucleotides align to TRBD1. With V trimmed by 3 bases and J by 5 bases, 9 bases remained unmatched. This CDR3 spans 15 amino acids. Germline V gene data show CDR1 as DFQATT and CDR2 as SNEGSKA (reference sequence). The CDR3 here is CSASDGRGHDQPQHF. CDR3 coding DNA: TGCAGTGCTAGTGACGGCAGGGGGCATGATCAGCCCCAGCATTTT.

Only a few counts were recorded for this clone. The chain employs TRBV7-2 and TRBJ1-2, with a weak D call TRBD1 (6 bases). CDR3 length equals 16 residues. V was cut by 2 bases and J by 5 bases, with 18 bases left in between. From germline, CDR1 is SGHTA and CDR2 FQGNSA. For the CDR3, the DNA is TGTGCCAGCAGCTTAATAAGCGGGGGGCGCCATTATGGCTACACCTTC. It codes for CASSLISGGRHYGYTF.

The CDR3 nucleotides are TGTGCCAGCAGCTTAGCCCCCCCCCTAGGGGCCCCCCTTTCAAGCATGGGTACGCAGTATTTT. As protein: CASSLAPPLGAPLSSMGTQYF. The chain combines TRBV7-6 with TRBJ2-3, with D possibly TRBD1 on 5 matching bases. The V gene's germline CDR1 is SGHVS and CDR2 FNYEAQ. This CDR3 is 21 amino acids long. Trimming shortened V by 0 bases and J by 8 bases, and 33 bases separated the two germline ends.

CDR3 nucleotide sequence: TGTGCCAGCAGTTTCGCGTTTCTGGCGGGGAAAGAGACCCAGTACTTC. It encodes CASSFAFLAGKETQYF. The gene calls are TRBV27 and TRBJ2-5, with D perhaps TRBD2 (6 bases). Trimming left V 3 bases short and J 3 bases short, with 17 bases between. CDR1 is MNHEY, CDR2 SMNVEV, per germline (reference sequence). The CDR3 loop spans 16 amino acids.

This clone came up once. DNA of the CDR3: TGTGCCAGCTCACGGGAGATTGGGAACAACTACGAGCAGTACTTC. Its protein is CASSREIGNNYEQYF. The chain joins TRBV18 to TRBJ2-7; tentative D call: TRBD2 (5 bases). V lost 4 bases to trimming and J lost 3 bases, with 16 bases between them. This CDR3 spans 15 amino acids. The germline V gene encodes CDR1 KGHSH and CDR2 LQKENI. Supplemented by reference TRBV18 and TRBJ2-7, the full variable domain reads NAGVMQNPRHLVRRRGQEARLRCSPMKGHSHVYWYRQLPEEGLKFMVYLQKENIIDESGMPKERFSAEFPKEGPSILRIQQVVRGDSAAYFCASSREIGNNYEQYFGPGTRLTVT.

This rearrangement joins TRBV19 to TRBJ1-5; D is undetermined. In germline, CDR1 is LNHDA, CDR2 SQIVND (reference sequence). V was clipped by 5 bases and J by 0 bases, with 11 bases between them. The CDR3 loop spans 15 amino acids. CDR3 DNA sequence: TGTGCCAGTAGTGTCACAGAGTATAGCAATCAGCCCCAGCATTTT. Its translation: CASSVTEYSNQPQHF.

V and J are TRBV19 and TRBJ1-5; D is perhaps TRBD1 (6 bases). V was pared by 5 bases and J by 4 bases, with 18 bases between. The germline V gene encodes CDR1 LNHDA and CDR2 SQIVND (reference sequence). The CDR3 is 16 residues long. The CDR3 nucleotides are TGTGCCAGTAGTCAAGGACAGACCGCTGAAAATCAGCCCCAGCATTTT. This translates into CASSQGQTAENQPQHF.

This clone appeared once. The chain is built from TRBV7-7 and TRBJ2-7; D is possibly TRBD2 (5 bases). CDR1 SSHAT and CDR2 FNYEAQ come from the germline V gene (reference sequence). The length of the CDR3 is 14 residues. V shed 0 bases and J shed 5 bases, with 11 bases lying between them. DNA for the CDR3: TGTGCCAGCAGCTTAGCGGCGGGTTACGACGAGCAGTACTTC. Amino acid sequence: CASSLAAGYDEQYF.

V is TRBV19 and J is TRBJ1-1; 11 nucleotides line up with TRBD1. The CDR3 spans 15 residues. Losses at the gene ends were 5 bases for V and 7 bases for J; bases not matched to a gene: 9. Germline assignment: CDR1 LNHDA and CDR2 SQIVND (reference sequence). DNA of the CDR3: TGTGCCAGTAGTGACCGGGACAGGGGGGCTGTTGAAGCTTTCTTT. It encodes CASSDRDRGAVEAFF. The full variable domain, completed using reference TRBV19 and TRBJ1-1, is DGGITQSPKYLFRKEGQNVTLSCEQNLNHDAMYWYRQDPGQGLRLIYYSQIVNDFQKGDIAEGYSVSREKKESFPLTVTSAQKNPTAFYLCASSDRDRGAVEAFFGQGTRLTVV.

This clone appeared a few times. V and J are TRBV27 and TRBJ2-6; tentatively, D is TRBD1 (5 bases). Germline V gene lookup returns CDR1 MNHEY and CDR2 SMNVEV (reference sequence). This CDR3 spans 16 amino acids. V was shortened by 5 bases and J by 0 bases, with 11 bases between the two germline ends. The CDR3 sequence: CASSTGRLSGANVLTF. The CDR3 coding sequence is TGTGCCAGCAGTACAGGTCGACTCTCTGGGGCCAACGTCCTGACTTTC.

The gene calls are TRBV9 and TRBJ2-3; TRBD2 aligns across 16 bases. The CDR3 is made up of 16 amino acids. From germline, CDR1 is SGDLS and CDR2 YYNGEE. V lost 4 bases, J lost 3 bases, and 2 bases stayed unmatched. The chain's CDR3 is CASSPGLAGGTDTQYF. The CDR3 DNA reads as TGTGCCAGCAGCCCGGGACTAGCGGGAGGGACAGATACGCAGTATTTT.

V usage is TRBV9 and J usage is TRBJ2-3; 10 nucleotides line up with TRBD2. The CDR3 contains 15 residues. J gave up 1 base and V 1 base, and 0 bases lay outside the gene matches. The germline V gene has CDR1 SGDLS and CDR2 YYNGEE. Here the CDR3 reads CASSVLAGGTDTQYF. Here the CDR3 DNA reads TGTGCCAGCAGCGTACTAGCGGGAGGCACAGATACGCAGTATTTT.

This sequence joins TRBV4-2 and TRBJ2-5; 10 bases are shared with TRBD1. The germline gives CDR1 LGHNA, CDR2 YNFKEQ. CDR3 length: 15 residues. V gave up 2 bases and J gave up 3 bases; unmatched junction bases: 3. The CDR3 DNA is TGTGCCAGCAGCCAAACCGGGACAGGGGAAGAGACCCAGTACTTC. Its translation is CASSQTGTGEETQYF.

The V gene is TRBV5-5, the J gene TRBJ2-7; maybe TRBD2 (6 bases). The CDR3 has 16 amino acids. The V gene's germline CDR1 is SGHKS and CDR2 YYEKEE (reference sequence). The V end lost 0 bases, the J end lost 1 base, and 14 bases lay between the germline ends. The CDR3 bases are TGTGCCAGCAGCTTGGGGGGTTGGGGGACTTCCTACGAGCAGTACTTC. Translation: CASSLGGWGTSYEQYF.

J is TRBJ2-7 and V is TRBV6-2 or TRBV6-3; D call uncertain. The CDR3 contains 11 residues. The V gene lost 5 bases and the J gene lost 3 bases, with 5 bases spanning the gap. The germline V gene encodes CDR1 MNHEY and CDR2 SVGEGT. For the CDR3, the DNA is TGTGCCAGCAGTCCCCGCTACGAGCAGTACTTC. Translated, it gives CASSPRYEQYF.

This chain links TRBV28 with TRBJ2-5; 7 bases map to TRBD2. In germline, CDR1 is MDHEN, CDR2 SYDVKM. The ends lost 2 bases at V and 4 bases at J; junction bases unmatched: 7. The length of the CDR3 is 15 residues. CDR3 loop: CASSLRGSWGETQYF. The CDR3 DNA is TGTGCCAGCAGTTTACGCGGGAGCTGGGGAGAGACCCAGTACTTC.

The gene calls are TRBV6-5 and TRBJ2-1, with 9 bases identical to TRBD2. V trimming: 5 bases; J trimming: 7 bases; junction bases outside the gene matches: 9. Looked up from germline, CDR1 is MNHEY and CDR2 is SVGAGI. The CDR3 is made up of 15 amino acids. In nucleotides, the CDR3 is TGTGCCAGCAGTACGACTAGCGGCTATAGGAATGAGCAGTTCTTC. This translates into CASSTTSGYRNEQFF.

J is TRBJ1-6 and V is TRBV7-8; the match to TRBD1 covers 7 bases. CDR1 and CDR2 from the germline V gene are SGHVS and FQNEAQ. This CDR3 is built from 15 residues. Losses at the gene ends were 1 base for V and 10 bases for J; bases not matched to a gene: 7. CDR3 loop: CASSLEYRGGSPLHF. As DNA, the CDR3 is TGTGCCAGCAGCTTAGAATACAGGGGTGGGTCACCCCTCCACTTT.

The CDR3 reads CASSLTGTSGSSSTDTQYF. CDR3 nucleotides: TGTGCCAGCAGCCTTACCGGGACTAGCGGGAGTTCTAGCACAGATACGCAGTATTTT. J is TRBJ2-3 and V is TRBV4-2; 14 positions match TRBD2. V gave up 4 bases and J gave up 0 bases; unmatched junction bases: 9. The CDR3 spans 19 residues. Per germline, CDR1 LGHNA and CDR2 YNFKEQ.